Given below is one T cell receptor beta chain in context. What it binds is not known. Germline V CDR1 and CDR2: MDHEN, SYDVKM. J lost 3 bases, V lost 8 bases, and 6 bases had no gene match. The CDR3 covers 14 residues. One entry per CDR3 protein results from TCRdb running MiXCR on the reads. The sample lists 20,000 to 30,000 distinct CDR3 sequences; roughly 20% were seen once. This entry belongs to a study of T cell repertoires in cytomegalovirus infection. Study-wide points: HLA-C-restricted CMV clonotypes gave the most frequent clonotype in two of eight donors. Cumulative frequency (of public TCR beta family members) identified carriers of CMV plus the relevant HLA.

The chain has TRBV28 and TRBJ2-7; TRBD1 agrees at 11 bases. The sample consisted of CD8+ T cells from cultured PBMCs, taken from culture after CMV antigen stimulation. The clonotype was recovered from a human donor in good health (CMV status not recorded). Some clones in this sample may be carry-over from other donors' samples. CDR3 coding DNA: TGTGCCAGCCGCTCAGGGACAGGGGGCTACGAGCAGTACTTC. Amino acid sequence: CASRSGTGGYEQYF.